This T cell receptor (beta chain) was profiled in a study of blood T cell repertoires in COVID-19. The CDR3 sequence is 12 residues long. Between the trimmed V and J ends, which lost 0 bases and 5 bases, there was a span of 6 bases. Germline V CDR1 and CDR2: SGHRS, YFSETQ. The data were produced by immunoSEQ multiplex PCR, yet TCRdb's version contains in-frame clones alone and is incomplete. The data contain 200,000 to 250,000 clones, roughly 90% of them singletons. The chain employs TRBV5-1 and TRBJ2-7; D is uncertain. Sequenced input: peripheral blood. This sequence originates from a man in his 60s with COVID-19, enrolled during active disease. The CDR3 sequence is CASSLAQNEQYF. The CDR3 DNA is TGCGCCAGCAGCTTGGCCCAAAACGAGCAGTACTTC.